These 20 T cell receptor beta chains were all obtained from the same sample, sequenced in a study of cytomegalovirus exposure and HLA in healthy donors. PCR involved 60 Vbeta and 13 Jbeta primers. Profiled with immunoSEQ multiplex PCR; TCRdb holds only in-frame clones, not every one. The table records about 150,000 clones, about 70% of them present only once. Material: PBMCs. These receptors were collected from a woman aged 40 to 50 in good health and CMV-seronegative.

J is TRBJ1-2 and V is TRBV5-1; D gene ambiguous. The V gene lost 1 base and the J gene lost 8 bases, with 9 bases spanning the gap. Per the germline V gene, CDR1 is SGHRS and CDR2 is YFSETQ. This CDR3 is 12 amino acids long. The CDR3 DNA reads as TGCGCCAGCAGCTTGCCAGGTCCCGGCTACACCTTC. Residues: CASSLPGPGYTF.

The chain couples TRBV5-5 to TRBJ1-1; D is perhaps TRBD1 (5 bases). CDR1 is SGHKS and CDR2 is YYEKEE in the germline V gene (reference sequence). The CDR3 totals 15 residues. V shed 1 base and J shed 5 bases, with 15 bases lying between them. DNA of the CDR3: TGTGCCAGCAGCTTGTTCGACAGTAGGAGAACTGAAGCTTTCTTT. Translation: CASSLFDSRRTEAFF.

The chain is built from TRBV25-1 and TRBJ1-2; 8 nucleotides match TRBD1. The CDR3 runs to 15 residues. Germline trimming cut 1 base from V and 8 bases from J; bases unmatched to any gene: 9. Looked up from germline, CDR1 is MGHDK and CDR2 is SYGVNS. The CDR3 DNA sequence: TGTGCCAGCAGTGAATCTGGACAGGGTAGTAAGGGCTACACCTTC. This encodes CASSESGQGSKGYTF.

The rearrangement joins TRBV18 to TRBJ2-3; D is unresolved. Trimming removed 6 bases from V and 5 bases from J, with 18 bases in between. Germline V gene data show CDR1 as KGHSH and CDR2 as LQKENI. This CDR3 has 15 residues. CDR3 DNA sequence: TGTGCCAGCTCCCTCGCGGCGGTAGGTGGAGATACGCAGTATTTT. Amino acids: CASSLAAVGGDTQYF.

The chain has TRBV10-3 and TRBJ1-3; maybe TRBD1 (6 bases). V lost 11 bases, J lost 0 bases, and 14 bases lay in between. Germline CDR1 reads ENHRY; CDR2 reads SYGVKD. The CDR3 is 14 residues long. This CDR3 reads CAGTDSYSGNTIYF. As DNA, the CDR3 is TGTGCCGGTACGGACAGCTACTCTGGAAACACCATATATTTT.

The V call is TRBV7-9, the J call TRBJ1-4, with 8 positions matching TRBD1. The CDR3 has 14 residues. Germline CDR1 reads SEHNR; CDR2 reads FQNEAQ (reference sequence). After removal of 5 bases from V and 10 bases from J, the junction contained 9 bases not matched to a gene. The chain's CDR3 is CASSARGQDGKLFF. In DNA form, the CDR3 reads TGTGCCAGCAGCGCCAGGGGGCAGGATGGAAAACTGTTTTTT.

V gene TRBV5-4 combines with J gene TRBJ2-3; 10 bases agree with TRBD2. From germline, CDR1 is SGHNT and CDR2 YYREEE (reference sequence). Trimming removed 0 bases from V and 4 bases from J; junction bases left unmatched: 5. The CDR3 runs to 16 residues. The CDR3 reads CASSLALAGEADTQYF. In DNA form, the CDR3 reads TGTGCCAGCAGCTTGGCGCTAGCGGGAGAGGCAGATACGCAGTATTTT.

Written as DNA, the CDR3 is TGCGCCAGCAGCTTGGAGGGACTAGCGCTGTCCTACGAGCAGTACTTC. Encoded protein: CASSLEGLALSYEQYF. This chain links TRBV5-1 with TRBJ2-5, with 10 bases matching TRBD2. The DNA end lines up better with TRBJ2-7; the J call may be wrong. This CDR3 comprises 16 residues. Per the germline V gene, CDR1 is SGHRS and CDR2 is YFSETQ.

The CDR3 sequence: CASSPQLPVTLNTEAFF. For the CDR3, the DNA is TGTGCCAGCTCACCTCAACTCCCCGTGACATTAAACACTGAAGCTTTCTTT. J is TRBJ1-1 and V is TRBV18, with D unclear. V lost 3 bases to trimming and J lost 2 bases, with 19 bases between them. This CDR3 contains 17 residues. Germline CDR1 KGHSH, CDR2 LQKENI.

The chain joins TRBV4-1 to TRBJ2-1, with a tentative D call TRBD1 (5 bases). Per the germline V gene, CDR1 is MGHRA and CDR2 is YSYEKL. The CDR3 runs to 19 residues. Between the trimmed V and J ends, which lost 3 bases and 5 bases, there was a span of 26 bases. CDR3 in DNA: TGCGCCAGCAGCCACCCGAAGGGGTATAAGGGCCCAACGCACAATGAGCAGTTCTTC. Its translation: CASSHPKGYKGPTHNEQFF.

The chain carries TRBV5-1 and TRBJ1-2; no definite D call. The CDR3 extends over 13 amino acids. Germline CDR1 is SGHRS and CDR2 is YFSETQ. V lost 0 bases to trimming and J lost 4 bases, with 7 bases between them. The CDR3 DNA is TGCGCCAGCAGCTTGGCGGAGATCTATGGCTACACCTTC. Translation: CASSLAEIYGYTF.

J is TRBJ2-1 and V is TRBV23-1; no clear D. TRBV23-1 is labeled an ORF, and its function is uncertain. Trimming took 2 bases from V and 0 from J, leaving 23 bases between them. The CDR3 length is 20 residues. The CDR3 spells CASSQPLQKGDRSSYNEQFF. The CDR3 DNA sequence: TGCGCCAGCAGTCAACCACTCCAAAAAGGTGACCGGAGCTCCTACAATGAGCAGTTCTTC.

The chain links TRBV6-5 to TRBJ2-7, with 8 bases aligning to TRBD1. The CDR3 totals 16 residues. Germline CDR1 MNHEY, CDR2 SVGAGI. Trimming took 0 bases from V and 4 from J; bases not matched to a gene: 8. The CDR3 sequence is CASSYSSGQALYEQYF. As DNA, the CDR3 is TGTGCCAGCAGTTACTCTTCGGGACAGGCCCTTTACGAGCAGTACTTC.

This clone was recorded only once. The rearrangement joins TRBV14 to TRBJ2-7; tentative D call: TRBD1 (6 bases). From germline, CDR1 is SGHDN and CDR2 FVKESK. The CDR3 runs 13 residues. The V end was cut by 4 bases, the J end by 6 bases, with 13 bases between. The CDR3 sequence is CASSPFSGVEQYF. The CDR3 coding sequence is TGTGCCAGCAGCCCGTTTTCAGGGGTCGAGCAGTACTTC.

This clone was seen a few times. This sequence joins TRBV10-3 and TRBJ1-4; 11 bases are shared with TRBD1. V gave up 0 bases and J gave up 7 bases; unmatched junction bases: 1. There are 15 residues in the CDR3. Germline loops: CDR1 ENHRY, CDR2 SYGVKD. CDR3 nucleotides: TGTGCCATCAGTGAGTCGGGGACAGGGGGTGAAAAACTGTTTTTT. It codes for CAISESGTGGEKLFF.

The rearrangement joins TRBV7-8 to TRBJ2-1, with a tentative D call TRBD1 (6 bases). V lost 5 bases, J lost 4 bases, and 15 bases lay in between. Germline V gene data show CDR1 as SGHVS and CDR2 as FQNEAQ. This CDR3 has 15 amino acids. The DNA of the CDR3 is TGTGCCAGCAGCCCCCGCGAGGGGGTTTACAATGAGCAGTTCTTC. Its protein is CASSPREGVYNEQFF.

The rearrangement links TRBV5-1 to TRBJ2-1; 7 bases agree with TRBD2. With 5 bases clipped from V and 4 bases from J, the junction kept 6 bases outside the gene matches. CDR1 is SGHRS, CDR2 YFSETQ, per germline. The CDR3 is made up of 14 amino acids. CDR3 coding DNA: TGCGCCAGCAGTCCCGGACTAGTATACAATGAGCAGTTCTTC. Translating gives CASSPGLVYNEQFF.

This sequence joins TRBV19 and TRBJ2-1, with TRBD2 identical over 8 bases. Unmatched junction bases numbered 12, after V lost 1 base and J lost 7 bases. The CDR3 totals 17 residues. CDR1 is LNHDA, CDR2 SQIVND, per germline (reference sequence). The CDR3 protein is CASSIGAGRGGRNEQFF. The CDR3 DNA is TGTGCCAGTAGTATAGGGGCAGGACGGGGGGGGCGGAATGAGCAGTTCTTC. The complete variable domain, with remaining parts taken from reference TRBV19 and TRBJ2-1, reads DGGITQSPKYLFRKEGQNVTLSCEQNLNHDAMYWYRQDPGQGLRLIYYSQIVNDFQKGDIAEGYSVSREKKESFPLTVTSAQKNPTAFYLCASSIGAGRGGRNEQFFGPGTRLTVL.

The chain employs TRBV6-4 and TRBJ2-3; tentatively, D is TRBD2 (5 bases). Germline CDR1 is MRHNA and CDR2 is SNTAGT. The CDR3 totals 14 residues. Trimming shortened V by 3 bases and J by 3 bases, and 10 bases separated the two germline ends. CDR3 in DNA: TGTGCCAGCAGTGAAGCGGATGGGACAGATACGCAGTATTTT. As protein: CASSEADGTDTQYF.

The chain joins TRBV7-9 to TRBJ2-1; 8 bases line up with TRBD1. The germline V gene encodes CDR1 SEHNR and CDR2 FQNEAQ (reference sequence). The length of the CDR3 is 15 residues. Trimming took 3 bases from V and 1 from J; bases not matched to a gene: 2. CDR3 residues: CASSLTGESYNEQFF. Written as DNA, the CDR3 is TGTGCCAGCAGCTTGACAGGGGAGTCCTACAATGAGCAGTTCTTC.